A selection of T cell receptor beta chains follows, all from one sample in a study of T cell responses to AZD1222 COVID-19 vaccine. Clones were read by immunoSEQ multiplex PCR, and TCRdb kept only the in-frame ones, dropping some. The table has 130,000 or so clones, about 91% seen once; the top ten hold around 1.9%. Source: peripheral blood, taken on day 0 of AZD1222 vaccination. These receptors came from an adult in good health. The CDR3 runs from the conserved cysteine through the conserved F or W.

V	length	J	CDR3
TRBV28	16	TRBJ1-5	CASSLVRALSNQPQHF
TRBV3-1/TRBV3-2	16	TRBJ1-6	CASSQDGQEYNSPLHF
TRBV18	18	TRBJ2-1	CASSPFSRLAGGGNEQFF
TRBV4-3	14	TRBJ2-3	CASSQERGGDTQYF
TRBV7-6	15	TRBJ1-6	CASSLLTRGDSPLHF
TRBV6-2/TRBV6-3	14	TRBJ1-2	CASSRNRGLYGYTF
TRBV11-2	13	TRBJ1-1	CASSLGRETSAFF
TRBV11-3	17	TRBJ2-7	CANSLNRAGQGAGEQYF
TRBV2	15	TRBJ1-4	CASSPESGRNEKLFF
TRBV7-6	14	TRBJ1-5	CASSRGGRDQPQHF
TRBV7-3	13	TRBJ1-2	CASSSTGQGGYTF
TRBV11-3	14	TRBJ1-3	CASSRTSSGNTIYF
TRBV6-5	11	TRBJ2-1	CASSSDGQQFF
TRBV28	15	TRBJ1-1	CASSLRWTGNTEAFF
TRBV5-1	16	TRBJ1-1	CASSLAAGIRGTEAFF
TRBV13	13	TRBJ1-1	CASSFGQETEAFF
TRBV19	14	TRBJ2-7	CASSPGTIDYEQYF
TRBV5-1	16	TRBJ2-3	CASSLVRQASTDTQYF
TRBV7-9	19	TRBJ1-5	CASSSIPVGGSYSNQPQHF
TRBV21-1	16	TRBJ1-6	CASSNQRVCNNSPLHF
TRBV2	15	TRBJ2-5	CASSVYSGGQETQYF
TRBV2	13	TRBJ2-7	CASSEGQRYEQYF
TRBV4-1	16	TRBJ1-2	CASSQDGGESNYGYTF
TRBV3-1/TRBV3-2	13	TRBJ2-1	CASSQEVRAEQFF
TRBV19	17	TRBJ2-1	CASSISHLGASYNEQFF
TRBV2	13	TRBJ1-5	CATGQGANQPQHF
TRBV4-2	13	TRBJ1-1	CASSQVTRNEAFF
TRBV7-9	13	TRBJ1-1	CASSFASGTEAFF
TRBV19	13	TRBJ2-7	CASSPGPGYEQYF
TRBV10-2	16	TRBJ2-1	CASSDSLALTNNEQFF
TRBV29-1	13	TRBJ2-1	CCWVTSSYNEQFF
TRBV2	13	TRBJ1-5	CASSPTGFGPQHF
TRBV6-5	14	TRBJ1-5	CASSYSGANWPQHF
TRBV9	12	TRBJ1-2	CASSVVEVGYTF
TRBV7-8	16	TRBJ1-3	CASSVRGQSSGNTIYF
TRBV4-1	15	TRBJ1-5	CASSQEGFRGQPQHF
TRBV30	15	TRBJ2-4	CAWSEGRARGNIQYF